This entry lists 22 T cell receptor beta chains sequenced from one sample in a study of cytomegalovirus exposure and HLA in healthy donors. The PCR was carried out with 60 Vbeta primers and 13 Jbeta primers. Some clones are missing from TCRdb's copy, which holds only in-frame ones; the method was immunoSEQ multiplex PCR. The sample yields about 190,000 clones, 81% seen once. Sequenced input: PBMCs. The receptors originated from a man aged 18-30 years in good health and CMV-seronegative.

The chain couples TRBV6-1 to TRBJ2-5; 8 positions match TRBD1. The CDR3 length is 16 residues. Germline loops: CDR1 MNHNS, CDR2 SASEGT. V lost 4 bases, J lost 5 bases, and 12 bases stayed unmatched. The CDR3 here is CASSAQTGDLGETQYF. The DNA for the CDR3 is TGTGCCAGCAGTGCCCAGACAGGGGACCTTGGTGAGACCCAGTACTTC.

This chain links TRBV4-2 with TRBJ2-3, with D tentatively TRBD2 (6 bases). CDR1 LGHNA and CDR2 YNFKEQ come from the germline V gene. Trimming pared 1 base from V and 4 bases from J, leaving 15 bases between. The CDR3 is 16 amino acids. The DNA of the CDR3 is TGTGCCAGCAGCCAAGCTTTGACTAGTGTCCCAGATACGCAGTATTTT. It is translated as CASSQALTSVPDTQYF.

The chain has TRBV6-5 and TRBJ2-3, with 11 positions matching TRBD1. This CDR3 contains 14 residues. Germline CDR1 reads MNHEY; CDR2 reads SVGAGI. With V trimmed by 6 bases and J by 6 bases, 5 bases remained unmatched. The CDR3 bases are TGTGCCAGCAGCCCCGGGACAGGGGGGGATACGCAGTATTTT. It encodes CASSPGTGGDTQYF.

This clone was seen a few times. The gene calls are TRBV2 and TRBJ2-5; TRBD1 might be the D (6 bases). Trimming cost V 3 bases and J 1 base, with 15 bases left between them. This CDR3 has 16 amino acids. Germline V lookup: CDR1 SNHLY, CDR2 FYNNEI. CDR3 bases: TGTGCCAGCAGTGATGGGGGCCGAATACCCCAAGAGACCCAGTACTTC. It yields the protein CASSDGGRIPQETQYF.

The gene calls are TRBV7-9 and TRBJ2-7, with no clear D. This CDR3 has 11 residues. V dropped 5 bases and J dropped 7 bases, with 9 bases sitting between them. The germline CDR1 and CDR2 sequences are SEHNR and FQNEAQ (reference sequence). The CDR3, as DNA: TGTGCCAGCAGCCTCACGGGTGAGCAGTACTTC. Its protein is CASSLTGEQYF.

The chain couples TRBV6-6 to TRBJ2-5, with 7 bases that match TRBD1. Germline CDR1 and CDR2: MNHNY and SVGAGI (reference sequence). With V trimmed by 7 bases and J by 2 bases, 7 bases remained unmatched. This CDR3 spans 14 amino acids. Here the CDR3 reads CASMDRFFQETQYF. The CDR3 nucleotides are TGTGCCAGCATGGACAGGTTCTTTCAAGAGACCCAGTACTTC.

This chain joins TRBV10-1 and TRBJ2-1; 7 nucleotides line up with TRBD1. The CDR3 spans 14 residues. Per germline, CDR1 WNHNN and CDR2 SYGVQD (reference sequence). J gave up 8 bases and V 3 bases, and 7 bases lay outside the gene matches. The CDR3, as DNA: TGCGCCAGCAGTGACGGAGTTAGGGGGCATGAGCAGTTCTTC. Protein product: CASSDGVRGHEQFF.

The chain has TRBV5-1 and TRBJ2-3; 8 positions agree with TRBD2. Germline trimming cut 0 bases from V and 0 bases from J; bases unmatched to any gene: 9. CDR3 length: 18 residues. Germline CDR1 SGHRS, CDR2 YFSETQ. The DNA of the CDR3 is TGCGCCAGCAGCTTGGCGGGAGGGTCCGTCTCTAGCACAGATACGCAGTATTTT. This gives the protein CASSLAGGSVSSTDTQYF.

This chain connects TRBV7-8 to TRBJ1-1; TRBD1 matches at 8 bases. Germline assignment: CDR1 SGHVS and CDR2 FQNEAQ. This CDR3 contains 15 residues. Trimming cost V 8 bases and J 1 base; bases outside gene matches: 9. Here the CDR3 reads CASARGLVRNTEAFF. CDR3 nucleotides: TGTGCCAGCGCCAGGGGGCTCGTACGGAACACTGAAGCTTTCTTT.

This chain connects TRBV4-1 to TRBJ2-3, with TRBD2 as a possible D gene (5 bases). Looked up from germline, CDR1 is MGHRA and CDR2 is YSYEKL. This CDR3 is built from 12 residues. Trimming shortened V by 8 bases and J by 2 bases, and 8 bases separated the two germline ends. CDR3 in amino acids: CASLDYTDTQYF. The CDR3 DNA reads TGCGCCAGCCTCGACTACACAGATACGCAGTATTTT.

The rearrangement uses TRBV11-3 and TRBJ2-3; D call uncertain. V was clipped by 1 base and J by 0 bases, with 14 bases between them. CDR3 size: 17 residues. The germline V gene encodes CDR1 SGHNT and CDR2 YENEEA. CDR3 loop: CASSLGGDSPSTDTQYF. DNA of the CDR3: TGTGCCAGCAGCTTAGGAGGAGATAGCCCTAGCACAGATACGCAGTATTTT.

V usage is TRBV6-1 and J usage is TRBJ2-5; TRBD1 is a possible D gene (6 bases). Trimming took 2 bases from V and 2 from J, leaving 9 bases between them. CDR1 MNHNS and CDR2 SASEGT come from the germline V gene. The CDR3 sequence is 14 residues long. This CDR3 is CASSERGMQETQYF. CDR3 DNA: TGTGCCAGCAGTGAAAGGGGGATGCAAGAGACCCAGTACTTC.

The rearrangement joins TRBV5-6 to TRBJ2-7, with 9 positions matching TRBD1. The CDR3 extends over 14 amino acids. CDR1 is SGHDT and CDR2 is YYEEEE in the germline V gene. Germline trimming cut 3 bases from V and 4 bases from J; bases unmatched to any gene: 5. CDR3 sequence: CASSSGTGIYEQYF. Here the CDR3 DNA reads TGTGCCAGCAGCTCCGGGACAGGGATTTACGAGCAGTACTTC.

The CDR3 protein is CASSSDRNYEQYF. CDR3 coding DNA: TGTGCCAGCAGTAGCGACAGGAACTACGAGCAGTACTTC. The chain is built from TRBV28 and TRBJ2-5; possibly TRBD1 for D (6 bases). Near its end, the DNA agrees better with TRBJ2-7, so the J call may be wrong. The CDR3 consists of 13 residues. From germline, CDR1 is MDHEN and CDR2 SYDVKM.

To note about this clone: The germline gene is not matched at one end of the junction; a read error may be the cause. J is TRBJ2-3 and V is TRBV7-7; D gene ambiguous. CDR3 length: 15 residues. Looked up from germline, CDR1 is SSHAT and CDR2 is FNYEAQ (reference sequence). The CDR3 sequence is CASSPSDMGTDTQYF. The CDR3 DNA is TGTGCTAGCAGCCCCTCAGATATGGGCACAGATACGCAGTATTTT.

This chain links TRBV7-6 with TRBJ1-3, with D hard to call. V was shortened by 2 bases and J by 0 bases, with 5 bases between the two germline ends. The germline V gene has CDR1 SGHVS and CDR2 FNYEAQ. CDR3 length: 14 amino acids. The CDR3 protein is CASSLSGSGNTIYF. The CDR3 coding sequence is TGTGCCAGCAGCTTATCCGGCTCTGGAAACACCATATATTTT.

V gene TRBV5-4 combines with J gene TRBJ2-2; 7 nucleotides align to TRBD1. In germline, CDR1 is SGHNT, CDR2 YYREEE (reference sequence). The CDR3 is 17 amino acids. The V gene end was trimmed by 3 bases and the J gene end by 1 base; junction bases not matched to a gene: 9. For the CDR3, the DNA is TGTGCCAGCAGCTCTATGGGACAGCTAAGGAACACCGGGGAGCTGTTTTTT. Its translation is CASSSMGQLRNTGELFF.

The sample holds one count of this clone. This chain uses TRBV4-1 with TRBJ1-2; weak D call: TRBD1 (6 bases). V was shortened by 4 bases and J by 0 bases, with 18 bases between the two germline ends. This CDR3 has 17 amino acids. CDR1 is MGHRA, CDR2 YSYEKL, per germline. CDR3 nucleotides: TGCGCCAGCAGCCCCCAGCGGGGACAAGGACCTAACTATGGCTACACCTTC. Residues: CASSPQRGQGPNYGYTF.

The chain uses TRBV6-6 and TRBJ1-1, with TRBD1 matching over 8 bases. V shed 0 bases, J shed 1 base, and the junction held 4 bases outside the gene matches. CDR1 is MNHNY and CDR2 is SVGAGI in the germline V gene (reference sequence). This CDR3 has 16 amino acids. CDR3 region: CASSYSPGTGNTEAFF. The CDR3 DNA follows: TGTGCCAGCAGTTACTCTCCTGGGACAGGGAACACTGAAGCTTTCTTT.

The gene calls are TRBV7-8 and TRBJ2-1; 7 bases align to TRBD2. Germline V CDR1 and CDR2: SGHVS, FQNEAQ. This CDR3 has 18 amino acids. V was pared by 2 bases and J by 15 bases, with 25 bases of the junction left unmatched. The CDR3 loop is CASSLWTGEGQNTLFWFF. The CDR3 region has the DNA TGTGCCAGCAGCTTATGGACGGGGGAGGGTCAGAATACCCTTTTCTGGTTCTTC.

The chain carries TRBV19 and TRBJ1-1, with a weak D call TRBD1 (6 bases). The germline gives CDR1 LNHDA, CDR2 SQIVND (reference sequence). The CDR3 has 14 residues. V was trimmed by 3 bases and J by 1 base, leaving 9 bases between them. As DNA, the CDR3 is TGTGCCAGTAGTATGGACAGCCCGAACACTGAAGCTTTCTTT. This codes for CASSMDSPNTEAFF.

The chain's CDR3 is CASRETALLAGGDEQYF. The CDR3 region has the DNA TGTGCCAGCAGAGAAACAGCTCTTTTAGCGGGAGGCGACGAGCAGTACTTC. The V call is TRBV28, the J call TRBJ2-5; TRBD2 matches 10 bases. The end of the DNA is better explained by TRBJ2-7, so the J call may be wrong. Germline V lookup: CDR1 MDHEN, CDR2 SYDVKM. The CDR3 length is 17 residues.